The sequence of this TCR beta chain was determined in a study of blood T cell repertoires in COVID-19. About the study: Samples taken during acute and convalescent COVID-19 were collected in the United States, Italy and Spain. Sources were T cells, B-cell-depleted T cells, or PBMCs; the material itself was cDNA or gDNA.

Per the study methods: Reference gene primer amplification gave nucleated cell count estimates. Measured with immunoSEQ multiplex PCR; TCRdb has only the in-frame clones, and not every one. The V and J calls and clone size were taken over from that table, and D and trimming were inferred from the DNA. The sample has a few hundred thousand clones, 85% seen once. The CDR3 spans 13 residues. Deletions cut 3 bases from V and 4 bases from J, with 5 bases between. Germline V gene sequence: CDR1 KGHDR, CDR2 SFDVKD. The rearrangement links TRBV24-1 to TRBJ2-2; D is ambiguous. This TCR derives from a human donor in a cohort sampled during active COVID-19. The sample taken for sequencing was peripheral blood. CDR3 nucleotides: TGTGCCACCAGTGATCCCGGCACCGGGGAGCTGTTTTTT. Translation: CATSDPGTGELFF.